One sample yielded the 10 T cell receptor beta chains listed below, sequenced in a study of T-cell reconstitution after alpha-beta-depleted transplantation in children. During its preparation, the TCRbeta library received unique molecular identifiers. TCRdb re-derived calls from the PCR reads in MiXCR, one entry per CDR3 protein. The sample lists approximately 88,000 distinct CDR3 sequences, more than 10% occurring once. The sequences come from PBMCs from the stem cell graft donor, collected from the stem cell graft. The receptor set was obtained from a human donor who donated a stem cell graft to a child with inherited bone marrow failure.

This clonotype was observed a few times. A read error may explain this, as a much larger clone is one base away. The CDR3, as DNA: TGCAGTGCTACCAAGGGGGGGTTCTATGGCTACACCTTC. It is translated as CSATKGGFYGYTF. The rearrangement links TRBV20-1 to TRBJ1-2, with a tentative D call TRBD1 (6 bases). V lost 4 bases and J lost 4, with 13 bases in between. This CDR3 is 13 amino acids long. Germline CDR1 and CDR2: DFQATT and SNEGSKA (reference sequence).

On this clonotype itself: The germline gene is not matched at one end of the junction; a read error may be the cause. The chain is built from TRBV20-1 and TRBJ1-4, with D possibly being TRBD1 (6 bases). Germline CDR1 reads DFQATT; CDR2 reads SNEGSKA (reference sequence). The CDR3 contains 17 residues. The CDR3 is CCARRTPIRGTNEKLFF. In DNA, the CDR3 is TGCTGTGCTAGACGGACGCCTATCAGGGGAACTAATGAAAAACTGTTTTTT.

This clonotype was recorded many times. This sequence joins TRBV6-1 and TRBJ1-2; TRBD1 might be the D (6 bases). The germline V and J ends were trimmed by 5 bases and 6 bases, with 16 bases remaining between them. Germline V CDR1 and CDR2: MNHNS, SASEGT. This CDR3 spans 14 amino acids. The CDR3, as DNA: TGTGCCAGCAGTAGAAAGGGGGGTTCGGATGGCTACACCTTC. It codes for CASSRKGGSDGYTF.

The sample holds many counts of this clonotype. CDR3 coding DNA: TGCGCCAGCAGCTTGGAGGGTCCAGACGAGCAGTACTTC. Translation: CASSLEGPDEQYF. The rearrangement uses TRBV5-1 and TRBJ2-7, with no clear D. The CDR3 consists of 13 residues. Trimming took 0 bases from V and 5 from J, leaving 9 bases between them. Germline CDR1 and CDR2: SGHRS and YFSETQ.

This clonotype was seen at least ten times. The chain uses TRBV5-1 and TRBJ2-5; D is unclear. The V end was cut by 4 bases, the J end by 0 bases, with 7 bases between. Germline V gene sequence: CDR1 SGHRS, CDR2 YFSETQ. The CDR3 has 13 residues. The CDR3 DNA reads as TGCGCCAGCAGCCGACTGGACCAAGAGACCCAGTACTTC. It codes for CASSRLDQETQYF.

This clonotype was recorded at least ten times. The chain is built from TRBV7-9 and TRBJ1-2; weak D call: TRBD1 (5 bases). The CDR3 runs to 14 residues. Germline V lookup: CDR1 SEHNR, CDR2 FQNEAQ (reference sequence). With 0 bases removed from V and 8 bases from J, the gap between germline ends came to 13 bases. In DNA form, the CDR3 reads TGTGCCAGCAGCTTAGCAGCCGAGGACAAAGGCTACACCTTC. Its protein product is CASSLAAEDKGYTF.

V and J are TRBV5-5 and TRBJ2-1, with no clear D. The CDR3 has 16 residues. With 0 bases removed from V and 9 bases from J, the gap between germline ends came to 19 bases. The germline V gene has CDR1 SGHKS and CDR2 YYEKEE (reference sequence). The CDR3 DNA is TGTGCCAGCAGCTTGGATTCCTCGGCCCTTTTTTTTGAGCAGTTCTTC. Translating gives CASSLDSSALFFEQFF.

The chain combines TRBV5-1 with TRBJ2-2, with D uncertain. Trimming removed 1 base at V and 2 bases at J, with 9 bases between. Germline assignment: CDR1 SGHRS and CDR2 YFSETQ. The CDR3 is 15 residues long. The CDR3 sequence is CASSLIGRNTGELFF. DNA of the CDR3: TGCGCCAGCAGCTTGATAGGCAGAAACACCGGGGAGCTGTTTTTT.

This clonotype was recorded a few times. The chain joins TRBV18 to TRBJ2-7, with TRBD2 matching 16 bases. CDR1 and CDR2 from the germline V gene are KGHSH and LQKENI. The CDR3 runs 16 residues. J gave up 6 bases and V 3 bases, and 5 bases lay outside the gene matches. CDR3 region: CASSPAGTSGRGEQYF. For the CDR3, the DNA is TGTGCCAGCTCACCCGCCGGGACTAGCGGGAGGGGCGAGCAGTACTTC.

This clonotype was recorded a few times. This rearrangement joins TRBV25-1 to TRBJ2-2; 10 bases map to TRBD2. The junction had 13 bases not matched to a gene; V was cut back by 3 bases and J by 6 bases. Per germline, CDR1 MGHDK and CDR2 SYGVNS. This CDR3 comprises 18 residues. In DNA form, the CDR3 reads TGTGCCAGCAGTGATCTTGCTAGCGGGGGAGTTATATCCGGGGAGCTGTTTTTT. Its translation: CASSDLASGGVISGELFF.